Sequencing of this T cell receptor beta chain was carried out in a study of shared clonotypes between healthy human individuals. Profiled with immunoSEQ multiplex PCR; TCRdb holds only in-frame clones, not every one. The table shows about 1.1 million clones, with 75% to 80% occurring only once. CDR1 and CDR2 from the germline V gene are SGHNT and YENEEA. The CDR3 has 15 residues. The J segment lost 4 bases and the V segment lost 3 bases, leaving 7 bases of the junction unmatched. The sequence derives from a man in his late teens or twenties in good health. Some clones in this sample may be carry-over from other donors' samples. The rearrangement joins TRBV11-3 to TRBJ1-2; 8 bases agree with TRBD1. Sequencing was carried out using memory CD4+ T cells from PBMCs. Subset of the sample: CD45RA-negative fraction. CDR3 in DNA: TGTGCCAGCAGCTTCGAACCGGGACAGGTCTATGGCTACACCTTC. Its translation: CASSFEPGQVYGYTF.